This T cell receptor beta chain stems from a study of T cells in localized non-small cell lung cancer. Points on this clone: Its antigen is as yet unknown.

Overall study results and limits: Uninvolved neighboring lung showed the greatest T cell clonality, exceeding tumor. Detection in adjacent lung was observed for a median roughly 62 of the top 100 tumor clones.

V was clipped by 5 bases and J by 15 bases; unmatched bases: 12. CDR1 and CDR2 (germline): SQVTM, ANQGSEA. The CDR3 extends over 12 amino acids. Profiling relied on immunoSEQ multiplex PCR, and the TCRdb table lists in-frame clones only, not all of them. In the table there are around 2,100 clones, about a quarter of which are singletons. The sample consisted of lung tumor tissue, taken before any cancer treatment. The rearrangement uses TRBV29-1 and TRBJ2-2; TRBD1 agrees at 7 bases. This TCR derives from a female donor older than 55 with stage II lung adenocarcinoma. CDR3 sequence reads: CSVNPQGNGLFF. CDR3 nucleotides: TGCAGCGTTAACCCACAGGGGAACGGGTTGTTTTTT.